This record covers a single T cell receptor beta chain. The data were taken from a study of blood T cell repertoires in COVID-19. The table came from immunoSEQ multiplex PCR; TCRdb's copy has only in-frame clones and leaves some out. The data show roughly 350,000 clones, with around 85% seen just once and approximately 3.6% held by the top ten. Trimming took 3 bases from V and 0 from J; bases not matched to a gene: 0. This CDR3 has 15 residues. Germline CDR1 reads MGHRA; CDR2 reads YSYEKL. The gene calls are TRBV4-1 and TRBJ1-5; TRBD1 matches at 9 bases. The material sequenced was peripheral blood. The origin of this receptor is a young woman with acute or convalescent COVID-19. The CDR3 loop reads CASSQDRGSNQPQHF. CDR3 nucleotide sequence: TGCGCCAGCAGCCAGGACAGGGGTAGCAATCAGCCCCAGCATTTT.